This T cell receptor (beta chain) was observed in a study of regulatory T cells in long-lasting Graves disease. From germline, CDR1 is MNHNS and CDR2 SASEGT. The CDR3 covers 17 residues. The ends were cut back, 2 bases at V and 0 bases at J, with 14 bases in the middle. Time point here: newly diagnosed GD, antithyroid drugs for less than 3 months. Construction of the TCR library relied on RNA isolated from PBMCs. The TCR beta library used iRepertoire HTBI primers with Arm-PCR amplification of CDR3. A single record per CDR3 protein comes from TCRdb applying MiXCR to the multiplex PCR reads. The sample contains 400,000 to 550,000 distinct CDR3 sequences, less than 20% of which appear only once. This same sample was also taken into another study, of T cells in Graves' hyperthyroidism and ophthalmopathy.

Sample: peripheral blood mononuclear cells (PBMCs), taken at new diagnosis, from a patient treated with antithyroid drugs. This sequence originates from a woman in her late teens or twenties with Graves disease. V usage is TRBV6-1 and J usage is TRBJ1-3; tentative D call: TRBD1 (5 bases). CDR3 DNA sequence: TGTGCCAGCAGTGAAAGGACACCCCTATTCTCTGGAAACACCATATATTTT. Amino acid sequence: CASSERTPLFSGNTIYF.